A selection of T cell receptor beta chains follows, all from one sample in a study of cytomegalovirus exposure and HLA in healthy donors. TCRdb keeps only in-frame clones here, not all; method: immunoSEQ multiplex PCR. The data hold 150,000 to 200,000 clones, with around 80% observed a single time. Sequences were obtained from PBMCs. These receptors were taken from a man younger than 35 in good health and CMV-seronegative. Both conserved end residues are part of each CDR3.

j_call | v_call | cdr3_aa
TRBJ2-3 | TRBV6-1 | CASSSQGTDTQYF
TRBJ2-1 | TRBV5-6 | CASSLPPAGIYNEQFF
NA | TRBV6-5 | CASSYSGGATYEQYF
TRBJ1-5 | TRBV2 | CASSPQGRNQPQHF
TRBJ1-5 | TRBV4-3 | CASSGDPNQPQHF
TRBJ1-1 | TRBV28 | CASSATGTIEAFF
TRBJ2-7 | TRBV5-6 | CASSPSGSHYEQYF
TRBJ1-6 | TRBV5-6 | CASSPPATGLLHF
TRBJ1-5 | TRBV2 | CASSDGHQPQHF
TRBJ1-1 | TRBV18 | CASSQGPPLAAEAFF
TRBJ2-3 | TRBV15 | CATSPDRVNTQYF
TRBJ2-1 | TRBV27 | CASSLIYRPPVQFF
TRBJ2-7 | TRBV5-1 | CASSPTLGASSYEQYF
TRBJ2-7 | TRBV6-5 | CARKGAHRAYEQYF
TRBJ1-5 | TRBV9 | CASSVGPERGQPQHF
TRBJ1-5 | TRBV7-2 | CASSLDSGNQPQHF
TRBJ1-2 | TRBV5-4 | CASSLETGGNYGYTF
TRBJ2-7 | TRBV5-1 | CASSTLTSGRYEQYF
TRBJ1-3 | TRBV7-9 | CASSPPGEGVFGNTIYF
TRBJ2-1 | TRBV6-5 | CASSPSGGEQFF
TRBJ2-7 | TRBV5-6 | CASSGGTAYEQYF
TRBJ2-7 | TRBV2 | CASSVTGEIYEQYF
TRBJ1-1 | TRBV7-9 | CASRSGTGGPEAFF
TRBJ2-2 | TRBV11-3 | CASSSGTSGTNTGELFF
TRBJ1-2 | TRBV27 | CASSSGTVRYGYTF
TRBJ2-6 | TRBV27 | CASSSPTRFRSGANVLTF
TRBJ2-1 | TRBV5-1 | CASSLGVTGDNEQFF
TRBJ2-2 | TRBV11-3 | CASSSRQGNTGELFF
TRBJ1-4 | TRBV27 | CASSLSLGLGNEKLFF
TRBJ2-5 | TRBV7-3 | CASSRLAGGQETQYF
TRBJ1-6 | TRBV5-1 | CASSSTGLLNSPLHF
TRBJ1-5 | TRBV7-6 | CASSLGPNQPQHF
TRBJ1-1 | TRBV5-4 | CASSWTDSETEAFF
TRBJ2-7 | TRBV28 | CASSLRYEQYF
TRBJ2-2 | TRBV15 | CATSPGGTEDTGELFF
TRBJ2-1 | TRBV29-1 | CSVTPGTSMFF
TRBJ2-2 | TRBV28 | CASSTHRGNTGELFF
TRBJ1-2 | TRBV5-4 | CASSAAALTGGYTF
TRBJ1-1 | TRBV6-6 | CASSYDRGGTEAFF
TRBJ2-5 | TRBV28 | CASSFETGRRKETQYF
TRBJ2-1 | TRBV5-1 | CASSFGTSGYNEQFF
TRBJ2-7 | TRBV29-1 | CSFAPGQGSESTYEQYF
TRBJ1-1 | TRBV10-3 | CAISGDRPSQTEAFF
TRBJ1-5 | TRBV19 | CASSIRDRLDQPQHF
TRBJ2-2 | TRBV11-2 | CASSPYRGQNTGELFF
TRBJ2-3 | TRBV6-5 | CASSSDRDNTQYF
TRBJ2-2 | TRBV11-2 | CASSLGGMNTGELFF
TRBJ2-5 | TRBV7-9 | CASSLGRLAGVETQYF
TRBJ2-5 | TRBV9 | CASSQGGLGRETQYF
TRBJ1-1 | TRBV5-6 | CASSLGEGSDFF
TRBJ1-3 | TRBV11-2 | CASSRPLASGNTIYF
TRBJ2-1 | TRBV27 | CASRYGGSGYNEQFF
TRBJ2-7 | TRBV27 | CASRVWTSGASYEQYF
TRBJ2-1 | TRBV6-6 | CASSSGLAGSVGQFF
TRBJ1-2 | TRBV18 | CASSPVRQGSYGYTF
TRBJ2-2 | TRBV18 | CASRWEDAGELFF
TRBJ2-3 | TRBV9 | CASSLLRASDTQYF
TRBJ2-5 | TRBV28 | CASSPRHLQETQYF
TRBJ2-3 | TRBV19 | CASSILPGTSGRASTDTQYF
TRBJ2-7 | TRBV9 | CASSVSGGVRGGDEQYF